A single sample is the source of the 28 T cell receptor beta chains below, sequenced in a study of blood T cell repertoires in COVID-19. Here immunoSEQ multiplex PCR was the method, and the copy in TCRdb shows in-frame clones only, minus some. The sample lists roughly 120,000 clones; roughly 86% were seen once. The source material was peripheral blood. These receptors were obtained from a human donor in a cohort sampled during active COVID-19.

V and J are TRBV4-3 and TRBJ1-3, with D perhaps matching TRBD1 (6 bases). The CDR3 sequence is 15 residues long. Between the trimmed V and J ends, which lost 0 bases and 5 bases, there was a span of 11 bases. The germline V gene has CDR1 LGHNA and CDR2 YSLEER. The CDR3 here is CASSQDRGYRNTIYF. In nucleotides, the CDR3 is TGCGCCAGCAGCCAAGATAGGGGGTACAGAAACACCATATATTTT.

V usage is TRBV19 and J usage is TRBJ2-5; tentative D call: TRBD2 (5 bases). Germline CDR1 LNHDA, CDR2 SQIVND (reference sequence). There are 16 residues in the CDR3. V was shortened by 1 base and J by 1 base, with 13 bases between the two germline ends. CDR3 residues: CASSIVVLAPQETQYF. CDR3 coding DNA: TGTGCCAGTAGTATAGTGGTTTTAGCGCCCCAAGAGACCCAGTACTTC.

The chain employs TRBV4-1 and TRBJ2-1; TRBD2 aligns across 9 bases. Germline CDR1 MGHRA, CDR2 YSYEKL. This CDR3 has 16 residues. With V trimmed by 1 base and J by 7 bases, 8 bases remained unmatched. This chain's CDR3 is CASSQGAASGKNEQFF. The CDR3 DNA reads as TGCGCCAGCAGCCAAGGGGCGGCTAGCGGGAAAAATGAGCAGTTCTTC.

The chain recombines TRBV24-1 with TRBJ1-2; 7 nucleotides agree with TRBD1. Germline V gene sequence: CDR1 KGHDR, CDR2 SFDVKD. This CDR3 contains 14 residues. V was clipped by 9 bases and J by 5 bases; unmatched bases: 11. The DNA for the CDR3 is TGTGCCACCGGGACAGCAGGTTCCTTATATGGCTACACCTTC. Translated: CATGTAGSLYGYTF.

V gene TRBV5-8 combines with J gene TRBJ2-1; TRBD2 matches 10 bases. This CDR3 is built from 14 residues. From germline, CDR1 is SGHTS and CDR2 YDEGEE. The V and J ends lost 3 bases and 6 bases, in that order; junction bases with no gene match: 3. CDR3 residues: CASSWWTSGNEQFF. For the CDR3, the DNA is TGTGCCAGCAGCTGGTGGACTAGCGGCAATGAGCAGTTCTTC.

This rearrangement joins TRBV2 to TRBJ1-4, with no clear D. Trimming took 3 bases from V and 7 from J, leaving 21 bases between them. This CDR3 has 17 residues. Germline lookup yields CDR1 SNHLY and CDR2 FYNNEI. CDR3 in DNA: TGTGCCAGCAGTGACGCCAGGATGGTGTCTATGGGTGAAAAACTGTTTTTT. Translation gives CASSDARMVSMGEKLFF.

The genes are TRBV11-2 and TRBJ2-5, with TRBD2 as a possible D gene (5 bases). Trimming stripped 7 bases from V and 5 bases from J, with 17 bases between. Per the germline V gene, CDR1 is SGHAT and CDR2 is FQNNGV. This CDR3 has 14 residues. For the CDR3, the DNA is TGTGCCAGCACCCAAACTAGGGCCGGGGAGACCCAGTACTTC. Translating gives CASTQTRAGETQYF.

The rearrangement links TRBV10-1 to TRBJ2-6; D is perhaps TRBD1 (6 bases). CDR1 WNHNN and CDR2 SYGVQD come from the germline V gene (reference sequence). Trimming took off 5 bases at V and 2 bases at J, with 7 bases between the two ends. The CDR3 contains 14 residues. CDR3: CASSSGAGANVLTF. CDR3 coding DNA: TGCGCCAGCAGTTCAGGGGCTGGGGCCAACGTCCTGACTTTC.

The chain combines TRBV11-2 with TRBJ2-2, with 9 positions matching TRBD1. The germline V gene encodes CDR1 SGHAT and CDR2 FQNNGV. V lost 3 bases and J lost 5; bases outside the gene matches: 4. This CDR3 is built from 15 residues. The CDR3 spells CASSFRTGVTGELFF. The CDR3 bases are TGTGCCAGCAGCTTCCGGACAGGGGTAACCGGGGAGCTGTTTTTT.

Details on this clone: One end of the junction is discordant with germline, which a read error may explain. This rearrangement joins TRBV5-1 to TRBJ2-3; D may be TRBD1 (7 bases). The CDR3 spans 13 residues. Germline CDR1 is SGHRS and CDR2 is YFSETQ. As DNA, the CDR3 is TGCGCCAGCAGCCAGGGGGGCACGGATACGCAGTATTTT. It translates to CASSQGGTDTQYF.

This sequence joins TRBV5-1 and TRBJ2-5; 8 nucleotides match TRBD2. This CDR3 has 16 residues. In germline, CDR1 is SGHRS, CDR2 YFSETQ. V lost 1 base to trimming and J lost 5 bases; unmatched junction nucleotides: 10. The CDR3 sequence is CASSLTGGPDGETQYF. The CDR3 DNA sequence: TGCGCCAGCAGCTTGACGGGAGGGCCAGACGGTGAGACCCAGTACTTC.

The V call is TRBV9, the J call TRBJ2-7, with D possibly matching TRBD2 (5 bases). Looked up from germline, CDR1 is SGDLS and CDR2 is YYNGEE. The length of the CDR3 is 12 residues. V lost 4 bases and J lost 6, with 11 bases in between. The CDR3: CASSPILGEQYF. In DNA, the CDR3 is TGTGCCAGCAGCCCTATACTAGGCGAGCAGTACTTC.

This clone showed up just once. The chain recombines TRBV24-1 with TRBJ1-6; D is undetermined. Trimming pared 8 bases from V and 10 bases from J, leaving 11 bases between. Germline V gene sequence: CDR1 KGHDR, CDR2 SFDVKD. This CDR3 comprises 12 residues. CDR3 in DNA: TGTGCCACCACAGACATGGAATCACCCCTCCACTTT. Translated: CATTDMESPLHF.

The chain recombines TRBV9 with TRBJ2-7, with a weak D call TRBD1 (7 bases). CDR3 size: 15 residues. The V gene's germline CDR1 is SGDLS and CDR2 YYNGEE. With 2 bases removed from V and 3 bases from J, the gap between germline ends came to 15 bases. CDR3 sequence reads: CASSVGGQPIYEQYF. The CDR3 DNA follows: TGTGCCAGCAGCGTGGGGGGACAGCCGATCTACGAGCAGTACTTC.

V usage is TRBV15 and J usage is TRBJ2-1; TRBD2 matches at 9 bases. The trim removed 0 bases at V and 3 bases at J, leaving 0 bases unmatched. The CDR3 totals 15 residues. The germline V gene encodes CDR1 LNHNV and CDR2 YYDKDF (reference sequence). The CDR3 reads CATSRDSGSYNEQFF. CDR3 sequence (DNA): TGTGCCACCAGCAGAGATAGCGGGAGCTACAATGAGCAGTTCTTC.

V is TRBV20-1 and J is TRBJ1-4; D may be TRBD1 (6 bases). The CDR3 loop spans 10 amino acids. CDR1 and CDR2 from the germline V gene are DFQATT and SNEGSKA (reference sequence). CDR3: CSVGQEKLFF. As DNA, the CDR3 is TGCAGCGTCGGACAGGAAAAACTGTTTTTT.

The CDR3 coding sequence is TGTGCCAGTAGTATGGGGACAACGCAAGAGACCCAGTACTTC. Its translation is CASSMGTTQETQYF. The chain carries TRBV19 and TRBJ2-5; weak D call: TRBD1 (6 bases). The CDR3 has 14 residues. Deletions cut 3 bases from V and 2 bases from J, with 10 bases between. The germline gives CDR1 LNHDA, CDR2 SQIVND (reference sequence).

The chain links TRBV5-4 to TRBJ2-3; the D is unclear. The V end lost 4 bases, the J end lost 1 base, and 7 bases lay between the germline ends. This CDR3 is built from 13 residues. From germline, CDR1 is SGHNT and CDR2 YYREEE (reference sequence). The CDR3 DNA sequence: TGTGCCAGCAGCCGCGGCGGCACAGATACGCAGTATTTT. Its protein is CASSRGGTDTQYF.

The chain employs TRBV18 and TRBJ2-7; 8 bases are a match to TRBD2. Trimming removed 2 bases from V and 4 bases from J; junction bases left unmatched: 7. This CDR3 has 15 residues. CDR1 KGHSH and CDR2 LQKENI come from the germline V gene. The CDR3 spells CASSPVQRESYEQYF. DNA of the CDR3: TGTGCCAGCTCACCAGTACAGCGGGAGAGTTACGAGCAGTACTTC.

This chain's CDR3 is CASSFLAGRSYEQYF. The CDR3 bases are TGTGCCAGCAGCTTTCTAGCGGGAAGGTCCTACGAGCAGTACTTC. The chain uses TRBV7-2 and TRBJ2-7; 9 bases align to TRBD2. Germline-derived CDR1 and CDR2 are SGHTA and FQGNSA. CDR3 length: 15 amino acids. Germline trimming cut 3 bases from V and 1 base from J; bases unmatched to any gene: 4.

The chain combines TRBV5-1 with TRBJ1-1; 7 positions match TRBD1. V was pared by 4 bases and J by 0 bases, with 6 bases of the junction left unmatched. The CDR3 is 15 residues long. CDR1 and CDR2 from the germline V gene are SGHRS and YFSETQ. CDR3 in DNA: TGCGCCAGCAGCCGATCGGACAGGATGAACACTGAAGCTTTCTTT. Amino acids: CASSRSDRMNTEAFF.

CDR3: CANPTAGAVSPCRDTEAFF. The CDR3 DNA is TGTGCCAACCCCACGGCAGGGGCGGTGTCCCCATGTAGGGACACTGAAGCTTTCTTT. The V gene is TRBV27, the J gene TRBJ1-1, with D possibly TRBD1 on 6 matching bases. The germline CDR1 and CDR2 sequences are MNHEY and SMNVEV (reference sequence). V lost 10 bases to trimming and J lost 3 bases, with 33 bases between them. The CDR3 extends over 19 amino acids.

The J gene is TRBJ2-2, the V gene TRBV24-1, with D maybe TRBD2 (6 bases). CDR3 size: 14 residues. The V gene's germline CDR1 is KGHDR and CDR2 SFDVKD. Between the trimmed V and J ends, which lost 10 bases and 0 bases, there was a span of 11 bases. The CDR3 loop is CATRGFANTGELFF. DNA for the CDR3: TGTGCCACTCGGGGGTTCGCGAACACCGGGGAGCTGTTTTTT.

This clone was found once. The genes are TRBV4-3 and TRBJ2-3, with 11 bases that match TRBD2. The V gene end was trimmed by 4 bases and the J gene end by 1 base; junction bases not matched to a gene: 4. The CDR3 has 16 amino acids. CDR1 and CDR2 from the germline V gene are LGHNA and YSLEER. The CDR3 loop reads CASSLATSGGTDTQYF. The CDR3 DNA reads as TGCGCCAGCAGCCTGGCGACTAGCGGGGGCACAGATACGCAGTATTTT.

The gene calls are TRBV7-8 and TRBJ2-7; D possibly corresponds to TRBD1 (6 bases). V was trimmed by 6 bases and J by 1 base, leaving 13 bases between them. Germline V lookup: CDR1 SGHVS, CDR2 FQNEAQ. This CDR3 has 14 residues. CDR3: CASRTGTSSYEQYF. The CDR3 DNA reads TGTGCCAGCAGGACCGGGACAAGTTCCTACGAGCAGTACTTC.

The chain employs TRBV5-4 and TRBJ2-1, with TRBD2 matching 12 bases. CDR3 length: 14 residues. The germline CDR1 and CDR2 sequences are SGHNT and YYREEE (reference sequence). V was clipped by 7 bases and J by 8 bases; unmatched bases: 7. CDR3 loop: CASARLAGVDEQFF. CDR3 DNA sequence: TGTGCCAGCGCCAGACTAGCGGGAGTCGATGAGCAGTTCTTC.

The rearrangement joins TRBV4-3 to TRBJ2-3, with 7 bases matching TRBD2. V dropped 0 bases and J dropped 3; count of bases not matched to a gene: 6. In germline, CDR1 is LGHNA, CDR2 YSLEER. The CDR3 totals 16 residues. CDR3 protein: CASSQDHREETDTQYF. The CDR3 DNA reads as TGCGCCAGCAGCCAAGATCACCGGGAGGAGACAGATACGCAGTATTTT.

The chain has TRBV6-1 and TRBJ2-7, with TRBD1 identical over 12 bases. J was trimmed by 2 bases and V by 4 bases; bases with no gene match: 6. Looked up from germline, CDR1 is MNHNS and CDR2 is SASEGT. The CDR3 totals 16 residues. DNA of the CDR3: TGTGCCAGCAGTGCCTCGGGACAGGGGGCCCCCTACGAGCAGTACTTC. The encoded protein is CASSASGQGAPYEQYF.